The 20 T cell receptor beta chains reported below all come from one sample, sequenced in a study of blood T cell repertoires in COVID-19. The table came from immunoSEQ multiplex PCR; TCRdb's copy has only in-frame clones and leaves some out. The sample gives roughly 50,000 clones, 65% to 90% of which show up once; approximately 7% is in the top ten. Sequenced material: peripheral blood. Receptors originate from a man aged 40-49 years with acute or convalescent COVID-19.

The gene calls are TRBV28 and TRBJ1-5; 7 bases agree with TRBD1. After removal of 6 bases from V and 0 bases from J, the junction contained 8 bases not matched to a gene. There are 16 residues in the CDR3. Germline assignment: CDR1 MDHEN and CDR2 SYDVKM. The CDR3 loop reads CASRRQGALSNQPQHF. CDR3 in DNA: TGTGCCAGCAGGAGACAGGGAGCTCTTAGCAATCAGCCCCAGCATTTT.

This clone was counted only a few times. The chain uses TRBV5-1 and TRBJ1-6; possibly TRBD1 for D (6 bases). Per germline, CDR1 SGHRS and CDR2 YFSETQ. Trimming pared 4 bases from V and 5 bases from J, leaving 13 bases between. This CDR3 region has 15 residues. CDR3 in DNA: TGCGCCAGCAGCGGGGGGGGCGCGAATAATTCACCCCTCCACTTT. It codes for CASSGGGANNSPLHF.

The chain links TRBV3-1 (or the pseudogene TRBV3-2) to TRBJ2-5; 7 nucleotides line up with TRBD2. V was clipped by 4 bases and J by 3 bases; unmatched bases: 5. The CDR3 totals 14 residues. Germline loops: CDR1 LGHDT, CDR2 YNNKEL (reference sequence). CDR3 coding DNA: TGTGCCAGCAGCCTGTCTAGCGGCAAAGAGACCCAGTACTTC. Translating it yields CASSLSSGKETQYF.

This clone was found a few times. CDR3 sequence (DNA): TGTGCCAGCGCGAGCGAGGCCTACACAGATACGCAGTATTTT. Translating gives CASASEAYTDTQYF. This chain uses TRBV6-5 with TRBJ2-3, with D hard to call. Trimming pared 8 bases from V and 2 bases from J, leaving 14 bases between. The CDR3 totals 14 residues. Germline V gene lookup returns CDR1 MNHEY and CDR2 SVGAGI.

The CDR3 coding sequence is TGCGCCAGCAGCTTGACAGGACAGCCCTACGAGCAGTACTTC. The encoded protein is CASSLTGQPYEQYF. The chain couples TRBV5-1 to TRBJ2-7, with D possibly matching TRBD1 (6 bases). V lost 1 base to trimming and J lost 2 bases, with 10 bases between them. CDR3 length: 14 residues. Per the germline V gene, CDR1 is SGHRS and CDR2 is YFSETQ.

This clone turned up a few times. This chain joins TRBV2 and TRBJ1-2; TRBD1 matches 8 bases. Germline assignment: CDR1 SNHLY and CDR2 FYNNEI. The CDR3 consists of 13 residues. Trimming took 5 bases from V and 4 from J; bases not matched to a gene: 3. The CDR3 protein is CASSLDRVYGYTF. CDR3 DNA: TGTGCCAGCAGTCTGGACAGGGTCTATGGCTACACCTTC.

CDR3 nucleotide sequence: TGTGCCAGCAGCTTAGAGCCAGGTGTGAGTTCACCCCTCCACTTT. Amino acids: CASSLEPGVSSPLHF. The chain recombines TRBV11-2 with TRBJ1-6; D unclear. The CDR3 length is 15 residues. V was clipped by 0 bases and J by 9 bases, with 12 bases between them. The germline CDR1 and CDR2 sequences are SGHAT and FQNNGV. Supplemented by reference TRBV11-2 and TRBJ1-6, the full variable domain reads EAGVAQSPRYKIIEKRQSVAFWCNPISGHATLYWYQQILGQGPKLLIQFQNNGVVDDSQLPKDRFSAERLKGVDSTLKIQPAKLEDSAVYLCASSLEPGVSSPLHFGNGTRLTVT.

The gene calls are TRBV4-2 and TRBJ2-7; a weak D match, TRBD1 (6 bases). Germline V gives CDR1 LGHNA, CDR2 YNFKEQ. CDR3 size: 15 residues. Trimming took 1 base from V and 0 from J, leaving 10 bases between them. The CDR3 is CASSQAGQSSYEQYF. CDR3 DNA: TGTGCCAGCAGCCAAGCAGGACAGAGCTCCTACGAGCAGTACTTC.

This chain links TRBV18 with TRBJ2-7; weak D call: TRBD1 (6 bases). CDR3 length: 13 amino acids. Per germline, CDR1 KGHSH and CDR2 LQKENI. The V gene lost 3 bases and the J gene lost 5 bases, with 11 bases spanning the gap. CDR3 in amino acids: CASSPAGQNEQYF. CDR3 bases: TGTGCCAGCTCACCCGCCGGACAGAACGAGCAGTACTTC.

The chain has TRBV2 and TRBJ2-1; 7 nucleotides line up with TRBD1. Trimming cost V 6 bases and J 8 bases; bases outside gene matches: 4. CDR1 SNHLY and CDR2 FYNNEI come from the germline V gene. The CDR3 is 12 residues long. The CDR3 sequence: CASSSDRDEQFF. In DNA, the CDR3 is TGTGCCAGCAGCTCAGACAGGGATGAGCAGTTCTTC.

This chain links TRBV2 with TRBJ2-1; the match to TRBD1 covers 8 bases. CDR3 length: 14 residues. Germline loops: CDR1 SNHLY, CDR2 FYNNEI. V lost 5 bases and J lost 3; bases outside the gene matches: 3. The CDR3 region has the DNA TGTGCCAGCAGTCAGGACAGGGTCTACAATGAGCAGTTCTTC. This translates into CASSQDRVYNEQFF.

This clone was found once. The chain joins TRBV10-2 to TRBJ2-1, with D tentatively TRBD2 (6 bases). The CDR3 sequence is 15 residues long. The V and J ends lost 2 bases and 6 bases respectively, with 14 bases between them. The germline gives CDR1 WSHSY, CDR2 SAAADI. CDR3 coding DNA: TGCGCCAGCAGTGAGATCGGCGGGGCGATCAATGAGCAGTTCTTC. Protein: CASSEIGGAINEQFF.

V is TRBV24-1 and J is TRBJ2-2, with 8 bases lining up with TRBD2. The J segment lost 6 bases and the V segment lost 3 bases, leaving 11 bases of the junction unmatched. This CDR3 is built from 17 residues. Germline V gene sequence: CDR1 KGHDR, CDR2 SFDVKD. CDR3 sequence (DNA): TGTGCCACCAGTGATCCGCCCGGGGGGGGCCAATCCGGGGAGCTGTTTTTT. This codes for CATSDPPGGGQSGELFF.

The genes are TRBV5-1 and TRBJ2-1; tentative D call: TRBD1 (5 bases). Trimming pared 1 base from V and 0 bases from J, leaving 11 bases between. Germline V gives CDR1 SGHRS, CDR2 YFSETQ. The CDR3 consists of 16 residues. Here the CDR3 DNA reads TGCGCCAGCAGCTTGTTTGTGGGGCCCTCCTACAATGAGCAGTTCTTC. It specifies CASSLFVGPSYNEQFF.

In this sample, this clone turned up a few times. The rearrangement uses TRBV5-6 and TRBJ1-1; D not resolved. The CDR3 runs to 13 residues. The germline V and J ends were trimmed by 0 bases and 6 bases, with 9 bases remaining between them. From germline, CDR1 is SGHDT and CDR2 YYEEEE. For the CDR3, the DNA is TGTGCCAGCAGCTTGGTCGGGAAACCTGAAGCTTTCTTT. This sequence encodes CASSLVGKPEAFF.

The rearrangement links TRBV7-9 to TRBJ1-4, with D possibly being TRBD1 (5 bases). Between the trimmed V and J ends, which lost 4 bases and 7 bases, there was a span of 19 bases. Per germline, CDR1 SEHNR and CDR2 FQNEAQ (reference sequence). The length of the CDR3 is 16 residues. CDR3 DNA sequence: TGTGCCAGCAGCTACGCCTCGGGGGGATGGGGTGAAAAACTGTTTTTT. Translating gives CASSYASGGWGEKLFF.

The chain couples TRBV5-5 to TRBJ1-5; D not certain. Trimming cost V 4 bases and J 4 bases, with 15 bases left between them. CDR3 length equals 15 residues. CDR1 and CDR2 (germline): SGHKS, YYEKEE (reference sequence). Here the CDR3 reads CASSLWLTQNQPQHF. CDR3 DNA: TGTGCCAGCAGCCTTTGGCTTACCCAAAATCAGCCCCAGCATTTT.

The table lists this clone with a few counts. The chain has TRBV3-1 (or the pseudogene TRBV3-2) and TRBJ2-7, with 7 bases identical to TRBD1. The CDR3 runs 14 residues. Losses at the gene ends were 4 bases for V and 4 bases for J; bases not matched to a gene: 7. The germline gives CDR1 LGHDT, CDR2 YNNKEL (reference sequence). CDR3 DNA: TGTGCCAGCAGCCCCGGACAGGAAATTTACGAGCAGTACTTC. Its translation: CASSPGQEIYEQYF.

This clone was recorded a few times. The chain is built from TRBV18 and TRBJ2-3; D is possibly TRBD2 (6 bases). CDR1 and CDR2 (germline): KGHSH, LQKENI. The CDR3 is 15 amino acids. Trimming took off 6 bases at V and 0 bases at J, with 13 bases between the two ends. This CDR3 reads CASSLRDWSTDTQYF. CDR3 nucleotide sequence: TGTGCCAGCTCTCTCCGGGACTGGAGCACAGATACGCAGTATTTT.

V usage is TRBV6-1 and J usage is TRBJ2-7, with D possibly being TRBD1 (6 bases). Germline-derived CDR1 and CDR2 are MNHNS and SASEGT. The CDR3 covers 12 residues. Trimming took 3 bases from V and 3 from J, leaving 6 bases between them. Written as DNA, the CDR3 is TGTGCCAGCAGTGACAGGGGCTACGAGCAGTACTTC. This sequence encodes CASSDRGYEQYF.